Here is one T cell receptor beta chain with its context. Clones were sequenced by immunoSEQ multiplex PCR, and TCRdb holds only the in-frame ones, with some missing. Of 95,000 to 110,000 clones detected, approximately 78% appear once; the ten largest clones hold 0.85% to 1%. The sample comes from a study of T cell clones after liver transplantation. Study-level background: In this trial, immunosuppression withdrawal was attempted within 2 years of liver transplant. TCRbeta sequencing after a pre-transplant mixed lymphocyte reaction identified graft-donor-reactive clones, later tracked in post-transplant blood. Pre-transplant mixed lymphocyte reactions yielded third-party-reactive TCRbeta sequences as comparators for graft-donor-reactive sequences. Until 12-24 months post-transplant, subjects got standard immunosuppression and no induction.

V was pared by 1 base and J by 2 bases, with 15 bases between. There are 17 residues in the CDR3. The V gene's germline CDR1 is LGHNA and CDR2 YSLEER. The chain joins TRBV4-3 to TRBJ2-1, with D tentatively TRBD1 or TRBD2 (6 bases each). The sample consisted of CD4+ T cells from blood, taken before liver transplant. This receptor was obtained from a human donor who received a liver transplant. CDR3 region: CASSQAPPGAPYNEQFF. Written as DNA, the CDR3 is TGCGCCAGCAGCCAAGCTCCTCCGGGGGCCCCCTACAATGAGCAGTTCTTC.